This T cell receptor beta chain comes out of a study of blood T cell repertoires in COVID-19. Study at large: Sites across the United States, Italy and Spain contributed samples from acute and convalescent COVID-19. Sources were T cells, B-cell-depleted T cells, or PBMCs; the material itself was cDNA or gDNA.

In the study's own analysis: Reference gene primer amplification yielded estimated nucleated cell counts. Sequencing used immunoSEQ multiplex PCR; TCRdb keeps in-frame clones, though not all of them. The V and J calls and clone size are taken from that table; D and trimming were inferred from the DNA. The sample contains 140,000 to 150,000 clones, around 90% of which appear only once. The germline V gene encodes CDR1 SGHKS and CDR2 YYEKEE (reference sequence). The CDR3 consists of 19 residues. Trimming cost V 3 bases and J 0 bases; bases outside gene matches: 12. The specimen was peripheral blood. V and J are TRBV5-5 and TRBJ2-6; 7 nucleotides line up with TRBD1. The receptor's source is a man aged 55 to 70 with active or convalescent COVID-19. In nucleotides, the CDR3 is TGTGCCAGCAGCTCCCTAAAATTTGGGACAGCCTCTGGGGCCAACGTCCTGACTTTC. It codes for CASSSLKFGTASGANVLTF. Combining the CDR3 with reference TRBV5-5 and TRBJ2-6 gives the whole variable domain DAGVTQSPTHLIKTRGQQVTLRCSPISGHKSVSWYQQVLGQGPQFIFQYYEKEERGRGNFPDRFSARQFPNYSSELNVNALLLGDSALYLCASSSLKFGTASGANVLTFGAGSRLTVL.